One and the same sample provided the 3 T cell receptor delta chains below, sequenced in a study of gamma-delta T cells after stem cell transplantation. TCRdb reapplied CATT to the RT-PCR reads. The table lists around 3,200 delta-chain clones, around 5.1% of them singletons. The sequenced material came from gamma-delta T cells. The origin of the receptors is a human donor. It is not recorded whose cells these are; they may come from a transplant donor.

A note on this clone: The TCRdb record carries a much larger clone's protein, which differs from this DNA's translation at residue 10; a read error is the likely cause, and the protein listed here is the DNA translation. The chain has TRDV2 and TRDJ1, with 7 bases fitting TRDD3. Trimming at V came to 0 bases and at J to 0 bases, leaving 6 bases not matched to a gene. The CDR3 sequence is 16 residues long. The germline V gene has CDR1 GEAIGNYY and CDR2 EKD. The CDR3 loop reads CACDTVGEGHTDKLIF. For the CDR3, the DNA is TGTGCCTGTGACACCGTGGGGGAGGGGCACACCGATAAACTCATCTTT.

This clone was counted a few times. A much larger clone lies one base from this, so it may be a read error. The chain combines TRDV2 with TRDJ1; D possibly corresponds to TRDD3 (5 bases). The germline gives CDR1 GEAIGNYY, CDR2 EKD. CDR3 length: 16 amino acids. The V and J ends lost 0 bases and 3 bases respectively, with 16 bases between them. The CDR3 sequence: CACDTVRGLGPDKLIF. The DNA for the CDR3 is TGTGCCTGTGACACCGTGCGGGGCCTGGGTCCCGATAAACTCATCTTT.

This clone is categorized as medium-sized. The J gene is TRDJ1, the V gene TRDV2, with TRDD3 matching over 9 bases. With 5 bases clipped from V and 2 bases from J, the junction kept 14 bases outside the gene matches. CDR1 and CDR2 (germline): GEAIGNYY, EKD. CDR3 length: 17 residues. CDR3 nucleotide sequence: TGTGCCTGTGTTGGCCTCTACACTGGGGGACCTACCGATAAACTCATCTTT. Protein product: CACVGLYTGGPTDKLIF.